The rows below give T cell receptor beta chains drawn from one sample of a study of blood T cell repertoires in COVID-19. Clones were sequenced by immunoSEQ multiplex PCR, and TCRdb holds only the in-frame ones, with some missing. The sample has over 200,000 clones, over 80% seen once. The source material was PBMCs or T cells enriched from blood (not recorded which). These receptors all come from a woman aged 25-40 years who had been exposed to COVID-19. The CDR3 runs from the conserved cysteine through the conserved F or W. A D gene is named only where the DNA matches it firmly. Size is stated for part of the rows, as once, few or many counts, or as a class when the clone is expanded.

NA TRBJ2-7 TRBV14 TRBD2 TGTGCCAGCAGCCACGGGACTAGCGACGAGCAGTACTTC CASSHGTSDEQYF
once TRBJ1-4 TRBV28 NA TGTGCCAGCAGTTTACAGGGCTGGAGAGGTGAAAAACTGTTTTTT CASSLQGWRGEKLFF
NA TRBJ1-1 TRBV2 NA TGTGCCAGCAAACGTGGACAGAACACTGAAGCTTTCTTT CASKRGQNTEAFF
NA TRBJ2-1 TRBV25-1 TRBD1 TGTGCCAGCAGTCCGGGACAGGGGATTCATGAGCAGTTCTTC CASSPGQGIHEQFF
NA TRBJ2-2 TRBV11-2 TRBD2 TGTGCCAGCAGTTCCCCCAAACTAGCGGCCACCGGGGAGCTGTTTTTT CASSSPKLAATGELFF
NA TRBJ1-4 TRBV6-1 TRBD1 TGTGCCAGCAGTGAAGATCCAGGGGGCGAGGAAAAACTGTTTTTT CASSEDPGGEEKLFF
NA TRBJ1-4 TRBV2 NA TGTGCCAGCAGTTACCTCGGGGTAACTAATGAAAAACTGTTTTTT CASSYLGVTNEKLFF
NA TRBJ1-5 TRBV21-1 NA TGTGCCAGCAGCAAATCTCTCGGGGACTCCAGCAATCAGCCCCAGCATTTT CASSKSLGDSSNQPQHF
few TRBJ2-1 TRBV28 TRBD1 TGTGCCAGCACCCCGGGACAGCAGAATGAGCAGTTCTTC CASTPGQQNEQFF
NA TRBJ2-5 TRBV19 TRBD1 TGTGCCAGTAGTTTGGGCAGGGGGTACCAAGAGACCCAGTACTTC CASSLGRGYQETQYF
NA TRBJ2-1 TRBV5-1 NA TGCGCCAGCAGCTTAAGGGGCACGATTACCTACAATGAGCAGTTCTTC CASSLRGTITYNEQFF
few TRBJ1-5 TRBV28 TRBD1 TGTGCCAGCAGTGATAGGGACAGGGGAAGCAATCAGCCCCAGCATTTT CASSDRDRGSNQPQHF
NA TRBJ2-2 TRBV6-6 TRBD1 TGTGCCAGCAGCCCCCCCGGACAGGGGGCCACCGGGGAGCTGTTTTTT CASSPPGQGATGELFF
NA TRBJ2-7 TRBV5-1 TRBD1 TGCGCCAGCAGCACTATTACCCCGGGACAGGGCAGCTACGAGCAGTACTTC CASSTITPGQGSYEQYF
NA TRBJ1-2 TRBV27 TRBD1 TGTGCCAGCAGTACCACAGGGGGCTATGGCTACACCTTC CASSTTGGYGYTF
NA TRBJ2-5 TRBV7-9 NA TGTGCCAGCAGCTTTTCGGGTAACCAAGAGACCCAGTACTTC CASSFSGNQETQYF
few TRBJ2-1 TRBV18 NA TGTGCCAGCTCACCGAGTACCCGTATTTCCGATGAGCAGTTCTTC CASSPSTRISDEQFF
NA TRBJ1-3 TRBV11-2 NA TGTGCCAGCAGCTTAGCTGGGGGCGCCGGAAACACCATATATTTT CASSLAGGAGNTIYF